These 13 T cell receptor beta chains originate from one sample sequenced in a study of cytomegalovirus exposure and HLA in healthy donors. The PCR had 60 Vbeta and 13 Jbeta primers. TCRdb's table, derived via immunoSEQ multiplex PCR, lists solely in-frame clones and lacks some. This table has under 95,000 clones, roughly 77% appearing once. The sample consisted of PBMCs. All receptors derive from a woman aged 40 to 50 in good health and CMV-seropositive.

As DNA, the CDR3 is TGCGCCAGCAGCCAAGATTTAAAACTTATCACAGATACGCAGTATTTT. This codes for CASSQDLKLITDTQYF. This chain joins TRBV4-3 and TRBJ2-3; D is ambiguous. V was cut by 0 bases and J by 2 bases, with 12 bases left in between. The CDR3 loop spans 16 amino acids. Germline lookup yields CDR1 LGHNA and CDR2 YSLEER.

There are a few counts of this clone. The V and J genes are TRBV9 and TRBJ2-1; TRBD1 might be the D (6 bases). V was clipped by 5 bases and J by 9 bases, with 21 bases between them. CDR1 is SGDLS, CDR2 YYNGEE, per germline. The CDR3 spans 15 residues. Here the CDR3 reads CASRSGTSGFGEQFF. The DNA of the CDR3 is TGTGCCAGCAGATCCGGGACATCGGGGTTCGGTGAGCAGTTCTTC.

In DNA form, the CDR3 reads TGTGCCAGCAGCGTAGAGGGACTAGCGGCCAGCTACGAGCAGTACTTC. Translation: CASSVEGLAASYEQYF. The J gene is TRBJ2-7, the V gene TRBV9, with 11 bases matching TRBD2. Per germline, CDR1 SGDLS and CDR2 YYNGEE. The CDR3 sequence is 16 residues long. V shed 0 bases, J shed 3 bases, and the junction held 5 bases outside the gene matches.

The V gene is TRBV5-6, the J gene TRBJ2-7, with 9 nucleotides matching TRBD1. V was pared by 3 bases and J by 1 base, with 5 bases of the junction left unmatched. Germline V CDR1 and CDR2: SGHDT, YYEEEE. The CDR3 contains 15 residues. CDR3 in amino acids: CASSSGTGMSYEQYF. The CDR3 nucleotides read TGTGCCAGCAGCTCCGGGACAGGGATGTCCTACGAGCAGTACTTC.

This chain joins TRBV9 and TRBJ2-5, with 10 positions matching TRBD1. This CDR3 spans 16 amino acids. CDR1 and CDR2 from the germline V gene are SGDLS and YYNGEE. Trimming at V came to 2 bases and at J to 5 bases, leaving 9 bases not matched to a gene. The DNA for the CDR3 is TGTGCCAGCAGCGTGACAGGGGGCTATGGGAGGGAGACCCAGTACTTC. Translation gives CASSVTGGYGRETQYF. Complete variable domain (other parts from reference TRBV9 and TRBJ2-5): DSGVTQTPKHLITATGQRVTLRCSPRSGDLSVYWYQQSLDQGLQFLIQYYNGEERAKGNILERFSAQQFPDLHSELNLSSLELGDSALYFCASSVTGGYGRETQYFGPGTRLLVL.

CDR3 DNA: TGCGCCAGCAGCCCAGGTTTCATGAACACTGAAGCTTTCTTT. Amino acids: CASSPGFMNTEAFF. The genes are TRBV5-1 and TRBJ1-1; D is undetermined. The germline CDR1 and CDR2 sequences are SGHRS and YFSETQ. The CDR3 is made up of 14 amino acids. The V gene lost 4 bases and the J gene lost 0 bases, with 10 bases spanning the gap.

The chain links TRBV7-2 to TRBJ1-5, with D maybe TRBD1 (5 bases). CDR1 is SGHTA, CDR2 FQGNSA, per germline. The CDR3 length is 15 residues. Deletions cut 5 bases from V and 0 bases from J, with 11 bases between. This CDR3 is CASSEQENSNQPQHF. CDR3 in DNA: TGTGCCAGCAGCGAACAGGAGAATAGCAATCAGCCCCAGCATTTT.

V usage is TRBV7-9 and J usage is TRBJ2-5; D not certain. V was trimmed by 7 bases and J by 1 base, leaving 10 bases between them. CDR3 size: 13 residues. The germline CDR1 and CDR2 sequences are SEHNR and FQNEAQ (reference sequence). CDR3 loop: CASTWPPQETQYF. CDR3 in DNA: TGTGCCAGCACCTGGCCACCCCAAGAGACCCAGTACTTC.

The rearrangement joins TRBV27 to TRBJ2-3; perhaps TRBD1 as D (5 bases). CDR1 and CDR2 from the germline V gene are MNHEY and SMNVEV (reference sequence). With 6 bases removed from V and 2 bases from J, the gap between germline ends came to 9 bases. This CDR3 is 13 amino acids long. The CDR3 DNA follows: TGTGCCAGCAGCTGGACAATCACAGATACGCAGTATTTT. Its protein product is CASSWTITDTQYF.

This clone was picked up one time. The chain couples TRBV29-1 to TRBJ1-5, with 7 bases identical to TRBD1. Looked up from germline, CDR1 is SQVTM and CDR2 is ANQGSEA. This CDR3 has 13 residues. After removal of 6 bases from V and 11 bases from J, the junction contained 13 bases not matched to a gene. CDR3 sequence reads: CSVIPTGAMTQHF. In DNA form, the CDR3 reads TGCAGCGTAATACCCACAGGGGCCATGACCCAGCATTTT.

The chain couples TRBV30 to TRBJ2-7; perhaps TRBD1 as D (6 bases). The CDR3 is 18 residues long. Germline CDR1 is GTSNPN and CDR2 is SVGIG (reference sequence). V gave up 0 bases and J gave up 5 bases, with 26 bases separating them. This CDR3 is CAWSVRTDAGYAPDEQYF. The CDR3 DNA reads as TGTGCCTGGAGTGTGAGGACAGACGCCGGATATGCACCTGACGAGCAGTACTTC.

The chain uses TRBV30 and TRBJ2-7; 9 bases are shared with TRBD1. V was pared by 0 bases and J by 3 bases, with 3 bases of the junction left unmatched. The CDR3 loop spans 14 amino acids. CDR1 GTSNPN and CDR2 SVGIG come from the germline V gene (reference sequence). The CDR3 region is CAWSVQGQGYEQYF. The DNA of the CDR3 is TGTGCCTGGAGTGTCCAGGGACAGGGCTACGAGCAGTACTTC.

The V gene is TRBV7-9, the J gene TRBJ2-6; D not resolved. V was cut by 5 bases and J by 0 bases, with 14 bases left in between. Germline V gene data show CDR1 as SEHNR and CDR2 as FQNEAQ (reference sequence). CDR3 length equals 17 residues. The chain's CDR3 is CASSPGESVSGANVLTF. Here the CDR3 DNA reads TGTGCCAGCAGCCCCGGAGAGTCCGTCTCTGGGGCCAACGTCCTGACTTTC.